The 17 T cell receptor beta chains listed next were all sequenced from one sample in a study of response to subunit inactivated influenza vaccine. TCRdb itself ran the RT-PCR reads through MiXCR, one entry per CDR3 protein. The table has about 500,000 distinct CDR3 sequences, more than 15% seen once. The sample here was CD4+ T cells sorted from PBMCs, taken around 25 months after vaccination. The receptors were gathered from a man between 45 and 75 years old who received an inactivated influenza vaccine.

The chain joins TRBV29-1 to TRBJ1-1, with D possibly matching TRBD1 (5 bases). Germline V gives CDR1 SQVTM, CDR2 ANQGSEA. The V end lost 7 bases, the J end lost 0 bases, and 12 bases lay between the germline ends. The CDR3 spans 13 residues. CDR3 amino acids: CSAGGRMNTEAFF. The CDR3 DNA is TGCAGCGCGGGGGGACGGATGAACACTGAAGCTTTCTTT.

The chain has TRBV28 and TRBJ2-5; possible D gene TRBD2, 6 bases. V lost 3 bases and J lost 3, with 17 bases in between. Per the germline V gene, CDR1 is MDHEN and CDR2 is SYDVKM. The CDR3 sequence is 16 residues long. DNA of the CDR3: TGTGCCAGCAGTTTGGGGGGTTGGGGGACGAAAGAGACCCAGTACTTC. The encoded protein is CASSLGGWGTKETQYF.

V and J are TRBV2 and TRBJ1-5; D gene unclear. The germline CDR1 and CDR2 sequences are SNHLY and FYNNEI. The CDR3 is made up of 12 amino acids. V was pared by 1 base and J by 9 bases, with 7 bases between. CDR3 sequence reads: CASSEGRGPQHF. CDR3 DNA: TGTGCCAGCAGTGAAGGGCGGGGGCCCCAGCATTTT.

This clonotype showed up just a few times. The V gene is TRBV6-5, the J gene TRBJ1-2, with 10 bases identical to TRBD1. The V gene's germline CDR1 is MNHEY and CDR2 SVGAGI. The V segment lost 5 bases and the J segment 3 bases; nucleotides outside the gene matches: 6. The CDR3 covers 15 residues. The CDR3: CASSNRDRGHYGYTF. For the CDR3, the DNA is TGTGCCAGCAGTAACCGGGACAGGGGACACTATGGCTACACCTTC.

This clonotype was seen ten or more times. The V gene is TRBV2, the J gene TRBJ1-1; 7 nucleotides line up with TRBD1. With V trimmed by 7 bases and J by 10 bases, 6 bases remained unmatched. Germline V gene sequence: CDR1 SNHLY, CDR2 FYNNEI. This CDR3 region has 11 residues. CDR3 bases: TGTGCCAGCACCTTTGACAGGGTAGCTTTCTTT. Protein sequence: CASTFDRVAFF.

This clonotype has more than one count but fewer than ten. The chain employs TRBV10-3 and TRBJ1-2; D may be TRBD1 (6 bases). The CDR3 contains 13 residues. In germline, CDR1 is ENHRY, CDR2 SYGVKD. V was cut by 0 bases and J by 5 bases, with 7 bases left in between. CDR3 residues: CAISESRGYGYTF. DNA for the CDR3: TGTGCCATCAGTGAGTCGAGGGGGTATGGCTACACCTTC.

This chain uses TRBV6-1 with TRBJ1-3, with D maybe TRBD1 (6 bases). CDR1 MNHNS and CDR2 SASEGT come from the germline V gene. The CDR3 runs to 15 residues. V lost 6 bases and J lost 0, with 12 bases in between. CDR3 residues: CASRDQTGSGNTIYF. CDR3 sequence (DNA): TGTGCCAGCAGAGATCAGACAGGCTCTGGAAACACCATATATTTT.

The V gene is TRBV5-1, the J gene TRBJ2-2, with TRBD2 identical over 7 bases. V dropped 7 bases and J dropped 6; count of bases not matched to a gene: 12. Germline V CDR1 and CDR2: SGHRS, YFSETQ. The CDR3 runs 15 residues. Here the CDR3 reads CASGGGPREAGELFF. Written as DNA, the CDR3 is TGCGCCAGCGGCGGGGGACCCAGGGAAGCCGGGGAGCTGTTTTTT.

In this sample, this clonotype turned up once. The rearrangement joins TRBV5-5 to TRBJ2-7, with D perhaps matching TRBD1 (5 bases). With 2 bases removed from V and 3 bases from J, the gap between germline ends came to 12 bases. The germline V gene encodes CDR1 SGHKS and CDR2 YYEKEE (reference sequence). The CDR3 extends over 14 amino acids. The CDR3 DNA sequence: TGTGCCAGCAGCTTTCTACAGGATCACTACGAGCAGTACTTC. Protein product: CASSFLQDHYEQYF.

The V and J genes are TRBV6-1 and TRBJ2-2, with D maybe TRBD1 (5 bases). Trimming shortened V by 8 bases and J by 7 bases, and 14 bases separated the two germline ends. Germline V lookup: CDR1 MNHNS, CDR2 SASEGT. The CDR3 contains 13 residues. CDR3 DNA: TGTGCCAGCTGTCAGGGAAATAGCGGGGAGCTGTTTTTT. Protein product: CASCQGNSGELFF.

The chain joins TRBV2 to TRBJ2-6; 8 bases fit TRBD1. Germline CDR1 reads SNHLY; CDR2 reads FYNNEI. The CDR3 is made up of 16 amino acids. The junction had 2 bases not matched to a gene; V was cut back by 1 base and J by 3 bases. The CDR3 DNA reads TGTGCCAGCAGTGAAGGGACAGGGCTTGGGGCCAACGTCCTGACTTTC. This translates into CASSEGTGLGANVLTF.

This clonotype was detected ten times or more. V is TRBV20-1 and J is TRBJ2-3; TRBD1 matches 9 bases. V shed 2 bases, J shed 6 bases, and the junction held 12 bases outside the gene matches. CDR1 is DFQATT, CDR2 SNEGSKA, per germline (reference sequence). The CDR3 totals 16 residues. DNA for the CDR3: TGCAGTGCTAGACCCAACAGGGGGCCCTTGGGTGATACGCAGTATTTT. Protein product: CSARPNRGPLGDTQYF.

This clonotype came up once. This chain links TRBV3-1 with TRBJ1-5, with D tentatively TRBD1 (6 bases). Germline CDR1 and CDR2: LGHDT and YNNKEL (reference sequence). The CDR3 loop spans 14 amino acids. Trimming stripped 5 bases from V and 0 bases from J, with 8 bases between. CDR3 sequence reads: CASSYRDSNQPQHF. The CDR3 DNA follows: TGTGCCAGCAGCTACAGGGATAGCAATCAGCCCCAGCATTTT.

This clonotype was picked up many times. The V gene is TRBV7-2, the J gene TRBJ2-7, with unresolved D. Trimming pared 1 base from V and 6 bases from J, leaving 10 bases between. The CDR3 covers 13 residues. Germline-derived CDR1 and CDR2 are SGHTA and FQGNSA. The CDR3 sequence: CASSLDDISEQYF. CDR3 in DNA: TGTGCCAGCAGCTTAGATGACATCTCCGAGCAGTACTTC.

The sample holds a few counts of this clonotype. Written as DNA, the CDR3 is TGTGCCAGCAAAATGGACAGGGGAAACAACGAGCAGTACTTC. It specifies CASKMDRGNNEQYF. This chain joins TRBV2 and TRBJ2-7, with 9 nucleotides matching TRBD1. The ends lost 7 bases at V and 5 bases at J; junction bases unmatched: 9. Germline CDR1 and CDR2: SNHLY and FYNNEI. The CDR3 has 14 residues. Together with reference TRBV2 and TRBJ2-7, the CDR3 gives the full variable domain: EPEVTQTPSHQVTQMGQEVILRCVPISNHLYFYWYRQILGQKVEFLVSFYNNEISEKSEIFDDQFSVERPDGSNFTLKIRSTKLEDSAMYFCASKMDRGNNEQYFGPGTRLTVT.

The gene calls are TRBV27 and TRBJ1-6, with D tentatively TRBD1 (6 bases). Germline CDR1 reads MNHEY; CDR2 reads SMNVEV (reference sequence). CDR3 length equals 15 residues. V lost 5 bases and J 9 bases, leaving 17 bases between the germline ends. CDR3 region: CASSGTGGWGSPLHF. Here the CDR3 DNA reads TGTGCCAGCAGTGGAACGGGGGGCTGGGGTTCACCCCTCCACTTT.

This clonotype was observed a handful of times. The rearrangement uses TRBV7-2 and TRBJ2-3, with 12 bases lining up with TRBD2. Germline V gene lookup returns CDR1 SGHTA and CDR2 FQGNSA. The V gene end was trimmed by 0 bases and the J gene end by 1 base; junction bases not matched to a gene: 2. The CDR3 has 17 residues. DNA for the CDR3: TGTGCCAGCAGCTTAGCGGCTAGCGGGAGGGGCACAGATACGCAGTATTTT. Encoded protein: CASSLAASGRGTDTQYF.